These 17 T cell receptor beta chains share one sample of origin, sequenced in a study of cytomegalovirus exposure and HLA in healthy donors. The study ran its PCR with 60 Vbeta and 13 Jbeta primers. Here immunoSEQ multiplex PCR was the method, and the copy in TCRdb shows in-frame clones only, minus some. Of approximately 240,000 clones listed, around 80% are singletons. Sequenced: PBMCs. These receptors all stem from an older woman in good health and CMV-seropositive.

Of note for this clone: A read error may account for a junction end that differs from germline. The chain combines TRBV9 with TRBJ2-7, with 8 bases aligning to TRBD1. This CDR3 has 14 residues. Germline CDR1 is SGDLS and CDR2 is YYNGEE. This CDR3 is CASSVGTGSYGQYF. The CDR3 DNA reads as TGTGCCAGCAGCGTAGGGACAGGGTCCTACGGGCAGTACTTC.

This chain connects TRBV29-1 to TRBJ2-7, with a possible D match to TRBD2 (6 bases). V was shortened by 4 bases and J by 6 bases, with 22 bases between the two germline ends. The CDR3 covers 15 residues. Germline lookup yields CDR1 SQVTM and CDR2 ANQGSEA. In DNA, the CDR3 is TGCAGCGTTGGGGTGTCGGGGGTAGGGTTTGGCGAGCAGTACTTC. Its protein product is CSVGVSGVGFGEQYF.

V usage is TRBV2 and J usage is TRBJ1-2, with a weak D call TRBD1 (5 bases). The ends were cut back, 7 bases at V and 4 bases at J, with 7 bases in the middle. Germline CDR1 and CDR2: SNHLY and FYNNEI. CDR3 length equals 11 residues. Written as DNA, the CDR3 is TGTGCCAGCAATCAGGGCTATGGCTACACCTTC. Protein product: CASNQGYGYTF.

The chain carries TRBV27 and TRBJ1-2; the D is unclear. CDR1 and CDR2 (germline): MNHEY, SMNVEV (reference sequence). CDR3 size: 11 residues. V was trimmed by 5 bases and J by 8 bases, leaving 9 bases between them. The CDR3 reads CASSRGLGYTF. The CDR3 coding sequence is TGTGCCAGCAGTCGAGGGCTGGGCTACACCTTC.

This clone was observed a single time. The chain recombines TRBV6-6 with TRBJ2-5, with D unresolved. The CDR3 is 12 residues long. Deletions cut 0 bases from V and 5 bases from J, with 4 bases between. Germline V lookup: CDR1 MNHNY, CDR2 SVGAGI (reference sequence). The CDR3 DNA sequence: TGTGCCAGCAGTTACTCTAGCGAGACCCAGTACTTC. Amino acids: CASSYSSETQYF.

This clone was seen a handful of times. CDR3 in amino acids: CASRVTSVGETQYF. CDR3 DNA sequence: TGTGCCAGCAGGGTGACTAGCGTAGGGGAGACCCAGTACTTC. The V gene is TRBV6-1, the J gene TRBJ2-5; 8 bases are a match to TRBD2. The CDR3 totals 14 residues. The junction had 8 bases not matched to a gene; V was cut back by 6 bases and J by 5 bases. The germline V gene has CDR1 MNHNS and CDR2 SASEGT.

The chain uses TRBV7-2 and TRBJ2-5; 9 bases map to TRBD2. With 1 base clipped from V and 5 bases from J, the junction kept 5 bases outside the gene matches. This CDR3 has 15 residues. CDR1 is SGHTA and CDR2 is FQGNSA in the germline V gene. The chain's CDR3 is CASSLGVTSGETQYF. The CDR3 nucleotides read TGTGCCAGCAGCTTAGGGGTAACTAGCGGGGAGACCCAGTACTTC.

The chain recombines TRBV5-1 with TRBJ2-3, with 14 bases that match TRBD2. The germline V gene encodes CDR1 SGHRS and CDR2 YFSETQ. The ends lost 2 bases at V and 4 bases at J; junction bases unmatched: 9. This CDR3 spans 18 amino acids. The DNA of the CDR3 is TGCGCCAGCAGCTTCCCAAGACTAGCGGGAGGGCCGGCAGATACGCAGTATTTT. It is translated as CASSFPRLAGGPADTQYF.

DNA for the CDR3: TGCGCCAGCAGGGGGGGATCCAGCACAGATACGCAGTATTTT. Translating gives CASRGGSSTDTQYF. The chain has TRBV5-1 and TRBJ2-3; tentatively, D is TRBD2 (6 bases). CDR3 length: 14 residues. Between the trimmed V and J ends, which lost 5 bases and 0 bases, there was a span of 10 bases. Germline V gene data show CDR1 as SGHRS and CDR2 as YFSETQ.

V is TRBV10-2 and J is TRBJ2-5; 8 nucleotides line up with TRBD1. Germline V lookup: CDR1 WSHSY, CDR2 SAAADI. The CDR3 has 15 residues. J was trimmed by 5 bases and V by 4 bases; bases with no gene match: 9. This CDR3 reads CASSGVTGVGETQYF. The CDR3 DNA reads TGCGCCAGCAGTGGTGTGACAGGGGTGGGGGAGACCCAGTACTTC.

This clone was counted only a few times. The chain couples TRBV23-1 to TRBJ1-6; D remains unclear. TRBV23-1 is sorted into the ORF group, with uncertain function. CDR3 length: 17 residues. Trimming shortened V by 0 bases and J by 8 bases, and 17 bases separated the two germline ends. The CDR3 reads CASSQSEAGRGDSPLHF. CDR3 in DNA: TGCGCCAGCAGTCAATCGGAGGCGGGCCGTGGGGATTCACCCCTCCACTTT.

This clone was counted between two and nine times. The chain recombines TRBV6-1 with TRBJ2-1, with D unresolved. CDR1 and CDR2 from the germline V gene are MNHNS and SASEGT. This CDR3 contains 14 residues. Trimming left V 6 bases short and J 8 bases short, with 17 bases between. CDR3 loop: CASRPPARSHEQFF. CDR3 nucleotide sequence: TGTGCCAGCAGACCGCCGGCTAGGAGTCATGAGCAGTTCTTC.

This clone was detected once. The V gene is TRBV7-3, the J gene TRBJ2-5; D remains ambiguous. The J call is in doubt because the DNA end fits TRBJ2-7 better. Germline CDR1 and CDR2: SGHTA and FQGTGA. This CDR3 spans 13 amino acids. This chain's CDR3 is CASSLDSNYEQYF. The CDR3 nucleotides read TGTGCCAGCAGCTTAGATTCGAACTACGAGCAGTACTTC.

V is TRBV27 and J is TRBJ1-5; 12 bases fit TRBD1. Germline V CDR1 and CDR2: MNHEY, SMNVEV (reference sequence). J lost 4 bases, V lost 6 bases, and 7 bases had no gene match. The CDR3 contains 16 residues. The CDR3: CASSSGTGGRNQPQHF. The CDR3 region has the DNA TGTGCCAGCAGCTCCGGGACAGGGGGCAGAAATCAGCCCCAGCATTTT.

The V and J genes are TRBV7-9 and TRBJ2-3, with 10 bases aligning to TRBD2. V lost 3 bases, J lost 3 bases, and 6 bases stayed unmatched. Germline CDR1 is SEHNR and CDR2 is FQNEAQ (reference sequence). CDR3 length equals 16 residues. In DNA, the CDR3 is TGTGCCAGCAGCTTCTCGGGACTAGCGAGAACAGATACGCAGTATTTT. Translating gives CASSFSGLARTDTQYF.

The CDR3 sequence is CASSLNSRTVAEAFF. CDR3 nucleotides: TGTGCCAGCAGCTTAAACTCGCGGACAGTCGCTGAAGCTTTCTTT. This chain links TRBV7-2 with TRBJ1-1, with a tentative D call TRBD1 (6 bases). In germline, CDR1 is SGHTA, CDR2 FQGNSA. The CDR3 is 15 amino acids. V was clipped by 2 bases and J by 6 bases, with 16 bases between them.

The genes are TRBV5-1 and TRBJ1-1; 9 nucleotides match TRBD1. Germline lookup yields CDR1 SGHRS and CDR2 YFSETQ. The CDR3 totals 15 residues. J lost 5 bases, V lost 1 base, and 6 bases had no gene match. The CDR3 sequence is CASSLWGQGETEAFF. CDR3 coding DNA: TGCGCCAGCAGCTTGTGGGGACAGGGTGAAACTGAAGCTTTCTTT.